The rows below give T cell receptor beta chains drawn from one sample of a study of blood T cell repertoires in COVID-19. Assay: immunoSEQ multiplex PCR; the TCRdb copy retains only in-frame clones and omits some. The table has about 180,000 clones, less than 90% seen once. Input material: peripheral blood. All receptors derive from a man between 65 and 85 years old with active or convalescent COVID-19. Both conserved end residues are part of each CDR3. D genes are given only for firm matches. Clone size is not always given. Where it is, it says once, few, many or a class for expanded clones.

V gene	J gene	D gene	clone size	CDR3 length	CDR3 DNA	CDR3 protein
TRBV4-3	TRBJ1-1	TRBD1	once	13	TGCGCCAGCAGCCCAGGGGGAGAGACTGAAGCTTTCTTT	CASSPGGETEAFF
TRBV24-1	TRBJ2-7	-	-	15	TGTGCCACCAGCTTGGGGAGCGGGCGCTCCTACGAGCAGTACTTC	CATSLGSGRSYEQYF
TRBV5-1	TRBJ2-3	TRBD2	-	18	TGCGCCAGCAGCGGTGGAGGGCTAGCGGGAGGTAACCCAGATACGCAGTATTTT	CASSGGGLAGGNPDTQYF
TRBV7-8	TRBJ2-7	TRBD1	few	13	TGTGCCAGCAGCTTCACAGGGGGCAGCGAGCAGTACTTC	CASSFTGGSEQYF
TRBV19	TRBJ2-1	-	-	15	TGTGCCAGTAGGCCCCGGGGCGGGGTCAACAATGAGCAGTTCTTC	CASRPRGGVNNEQFF
TRBV2	TRBJ1-4	-	-	13	TGTGCCAGCAGGAGGGTCGCGAGGGAAAAACTGTTTTTT	CASRRVAREKLFF
TRBV2	TRBJ2-7	-	-	14	TGTGCCAGCTCATTTAGCGGAACCACCTACGAGCAGTACTTC	CASSFSGTTYEQYF
TRBV30	TRBJ1-4	TRBD1	-	14	TGTGCCTGGAGTCGGACAGGGGACCATGAAAAACTGTTTTTT	CAWSRTGDHEKLFF
TRBV18	TRBJ2-1	TRBD2	-	16	TGTGCCAGCTCACCAGGACTAGCGGGGCTCGGTGGTGAGCAGTTCTTC	CASSPGLAGLGGEQFF
TRBV27	TRBJ1-2	-	-	13	TGTGCCAGCACCAAGGGGTACGGCTATGGCTACACCTTC	CASTKGYGYGYTF
TRBV9	TRBJ2-5	-	-	14	TGTGCCAGCAGCGAGGCCGGACTTCAAGAGACCCAGTACTTC	CASSEAGLQETQYF
TRBV3-1/TRBV3-2	TRBJ1-1	-	-	14	TGTGCCAGCAGCCAAGAGGGCTTCGGCACTGAAGCTTTCTTT	CASSQEGFGTEAFF
TRBV3-1/TRBV3-2	TRBJ1-3	-	-	14	TGTGCCAGCAGCCAAGGCGGGGCTGGAAACACCATATATTTT	CASSQGGAGNTIYF
TRBV12-5	TRBJ2-3	TRBD2	-	16	TGTGCTAGTGGACCTGGACTAGCGGGAGTCGGAGATACGCAGTATTTT	CASGPGLAGVGDTQYF
TRBV5-4	TRBJ2-3	-	-	16	TGTGCCAGCAGCTCGCTACCCCTCTCTAGCACAGATACGCAGTATTTT	CASSSLPLSSTDTQYF
TRBV30	TRBJ1-5	-	-	11	TGTGCCTGGATCAACTATCAGCCCCAGCATTTT	CAWINYQPQHF
TRBV15	TRBJ1-4	TRBD1	-	14	TGTGCCACCACCCCGGACAGGGCCGGTGAAAAACTGTTTTTT	CATTPDRAGEKLFF
TRBV4-3	TRBJ1-6	TRBD1	-	18	TGCGCCAGCAGCCAAGGTTTGGCAGGGGGTGCTCTTAATTCACCCCTCCACTTT	CASSQGLAGGALNSPLHF
TRBV5-6	TRBJ2-3	TRBD2	-	17	TGTGCCAGCAGCTCGTTAGGTATGGCGGGGGGCACAGATACGCAGTATTTT	CASSSLGMAGGTDTQYF
TRBV7-2	TRBJ1-3	TRBD1	-	16	TGTGCCAGCAGCCCTCCTAACAGGGGGCGAAGAAACACCATATATTTT	CASSPPNRGRRNTIYF
TRBV27	TRBJ1-2	TRBD1	-	15	TGTGCCAGCAGGCTCTACCCTCGGGACAGGGCATCTGGCACCTTC	CASRLYPRDRASGTF
TRBV18	TRBJ1-6	-	-	14	TGTGCCAGCTCACTTATAGAGACAAATTCACCCCTCCACTTT	CASSLIETNSPLHF
TRBV28	TRBJ1-2	-	-	15	TGTGCCAGCACCCCTGGGTTCTGGGGGGGCTATGGCTACACCTTC	CASTPGFWGGYGYTF
TRBV7-6	TRBJ2-1	TRBD1	-	15	TGTGCCAGCAGCCCCGGGACAGGGTGGAAGAGTGAGCAGTTCTTC	CASSPGTGWKSEQFF
TRBV27	TRBJ2-7	-	-	16	TGTGCCAGCAGTGGGTCCTACAGGGCACTCTCCTACGAGCAGTACTTC	CASSGSYRALSYEQYF
TRBV5-1	TRBJ1-6	-	-	15	TGCGCCAGCAGCTTGGCGGGGGGACATAATTCACCCCTCCACTTT	CASSLAGGHNSPLHF
TRBV7-3	TRBJ2-2	TRBD1	-	15	TGTGCCAGCAGCCGAGGACAGGGATCCACCGGGGAGCTGTTTTTT	CASSRGQGSTGELFF
TRBV7-3	TRBJ2-7	TRBD2	few	15	TGTGCCAGCAGCCCTAGCGCGGGAGGGTTCTACGAGCAGTACTTC	CASSPSAGGFYEQYF
TRBV28	TRBJ1-5	-	-	13	TGTGCCAGCAGTTTTGGGACATACCCAACCCAGCATTTT	CASSFGTYPTQHF